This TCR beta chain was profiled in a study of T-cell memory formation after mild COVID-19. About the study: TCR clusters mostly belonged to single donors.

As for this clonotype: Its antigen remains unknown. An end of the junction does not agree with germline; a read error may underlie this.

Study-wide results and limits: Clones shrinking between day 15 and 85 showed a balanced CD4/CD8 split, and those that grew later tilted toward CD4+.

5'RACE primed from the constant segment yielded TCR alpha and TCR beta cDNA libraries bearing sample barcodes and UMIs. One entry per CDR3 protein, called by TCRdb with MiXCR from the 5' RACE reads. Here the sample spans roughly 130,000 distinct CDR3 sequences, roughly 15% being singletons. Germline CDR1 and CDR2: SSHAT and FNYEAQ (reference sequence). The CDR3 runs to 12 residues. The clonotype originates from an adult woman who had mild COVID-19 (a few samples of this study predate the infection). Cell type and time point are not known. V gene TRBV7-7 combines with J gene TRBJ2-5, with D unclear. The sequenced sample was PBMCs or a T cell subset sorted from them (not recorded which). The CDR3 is CASSANQKTQYF. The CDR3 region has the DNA TGTGCTAGCAGCGCGAACCAAAAGACCCAGTACTTC.